This TCR beta chain originates from a study of blood T cells in healthy people across ages. Study findings and constraints: Age showed a roughly linear inverse relationship with TCR beta diversity per million T cells. Lack of knowledge of donor CMV status possibly confounded expanded clonotype changes.

With 0 bases removed from V and 4 bases from J, the gap between germline ends came to 9 bases. The germline V gene encodes CDR1 GTSNPN and CDR2 SVGIG (reference sequence). This CDR3 comprises 13 residues. Combining a sample-barcoded 5' primer with a J-beta primer mix, a second PCR ran for roughly 7 to 12 cycles. With 12 random nucleotides, a template-switch adaptor tagged each individual cDNA molecule. TCRdb reanalysed the 5' RACE reads using MiXCR and keeps one entry per CDR3 protein. The sample shows under 2 million distinct CDR3 sequences, roughly 32% of them seen only once. This clonotype was seen only a few times. Antigen specificity is unknown.

The specimen was blood. This sequence originates from a woman aged 25 to 39 in good health. This rearrangement joins TRBV30 to TRBJ1-1; D unresolved. The DNA for the CDR3 is TGTGCCTGGAGTGTACGACCATTCACTGAAGCTTTCTTT. It translates to CAWSVRPFTEAFF. Full variable domain (missing parts from reference TRBV30 and TRBJ1-1): SQTIHQWPATLVQPVGSPLSLECTVEGTSNPNLYWYRQAAGRGLQLLFYSVGIGQISSEVPQNLSASRPQDRQFILSSKKLLLSDSGFYLCAWSVRPFTEAFFGQGTRLTVV.